The entry below describes one T cell receptor beta chain. The table lists this clone with a few counts. No cognate antigen has been identified for it. No much larger clone exists at a distance of one base, and base qualities are not known. This sample was included in a study of OX40 agonist ivuxolimab in advanced cancers. With regard to the full study: The costimulatory receptor OX40 (CD134) was targeted by ivuxolimab, a fully human IgG2 agonistic monoclonal antibody. Intravenous ivuxolimab was administered to patients every 2 weeks at six dose levels: 0.01, 0.1, 0.3, 1.5, 3 and 10 mg/kg. Three dose-escalation patients achieved partial responses, one with hepatocellular carcinoma and two with cutaneous melanoma. Among the roughly 52 dose-escalation patients, roughly 20 had hepatocellular carcinoma, approximately 15 melanoma, 9 renal cell carcinoma and 9 head and neck cancer. A male proportion of roughly 80% and a mean age of approximately 62 years, ranging from 23 to 79, were recorded for the dose-escalation cohort. The monotherapy dose-escalation portion (N ≈ 56 patients) of the phase I ivuxolimab trial is reported in the paper. Peripheral TCRbeta sequencing was intended to test whether TCR sequence diversity was altered and clonal T-cell expansion was caused by ivuxolimab. Prior anti-PD-1, anti-PD-L1 or anti-CTLA-4 therapy was permitted, and checkpoint inhibitors had been received by more than 35% of dose-escalation patients. The research as a whole found: In partial responders in the 0.1-3.0 mg/kg groups, normalized peripheral clonal expansion was found to be among the lowest, especially among CD8+ T cells. Which antigens the clonally expanded peripheral T cells were specific for was not determined. Low levels of normalized T-cell clonal expansion were also seen in some nonresponding patients. At doses of 0.1 to 3.0 mg/kg, clonal expansion of both CD4+ and CD8+ T cells in blood was seen between baseline and week 6. After ivuxolimab, more expanded clones were found on average in CD8+ T cells than in CD4+ T cells.

The trial excluded patients who had a history of autoimmune disease or were on systemic immunosuppression. In every dose cohort, peripheral blood was drawn for TCR sequencing at baseline, cycle 4 day 1, and cycle 7 day 1. The samples were drawn from a first-in-human, open-label, multicenter phase I dose-escalation trial of ivuxolimab. Adults with locally advanced or metastatic melanoma, renal cell, hepatocellular, or head and neck squamous cell carcinoma were enrolled in the trial. Before TCR sequencing, CD4+ and CD8+ T cells were separately sorted from peripheral blood. The CDR3 goes from the cysteine to the phenylalanine over 14 residues. The retained sequence is limited to the CDR3, 42 bases, with the frame set at the first base. The germline V gene supplies CDR1 MNHEY and CDR2 SVGAGI. V and J are truncated by 2 bases and 4 bases respectively, leaving an intervening sequence of 8 bases. To sequence the TCRbeta CDR3 region, genomic DNA was isolated from the sorted cells. The immunoSEQ Assay was used to sequence the TCRbeta CDR3 regions. TCRdb took over this immuneACCESS table, retaining in-frame rearrangements with V and J assigned. Such tables are incomplete; in checked studies, under half of the missing clones stem from an unresolved V gene, and the remainder is unexplained. The sample includes tens of thousands of clones, with around four fifths observed a single time. The ten largest clones represent 5% to 7% of the sample.

Here the chain combines TRBV6-5 and TRBJ1-4; a tentative D match to TRBD1 spans 5 bases. This clonotype was obtained from an adult with an advanced solid tumor such as melanoma, head and neck, liver or kidney cancer. The starting material was CD4+ or CD8+ T cells sorted from blood, obtained in a trial of the OX40 agonist ivuxolimab. The CDR3 is CASSYRGFNEKLFF. At the DNA level, the sequence is TGTGCCAGCAGTTACAGGGGTTTTAATGAAAAACTGTTTTTT.